This note documents a single TCR beta chain sequence. The antigen is unknown. The sample belongs to a study of beta chain features in type 1 diabetes. Sequenced material consisted of expressed TCRB transcripts (all of the isolated RNA was reverse transcribed). This table comes from immunoSEQ multiplex PCR, and its TCRdb copy is limited to in-frame clones, with some not included. The data contain around 130,000 clones, approximately 16% of them seen just once; the ten biggest clones take up approximately 2.2%. V was shortened by 1 base and J by 4 bases, with 7 bases between the two germline ends. The CDR3 spans 14 residues. Germline CDR1 is LGHNA and CDR2 is YNFKEQ. Central memory, naive, regulatory and stem cell-like memory CD4+ cells were sorted by CD45RO/CCR7/CD25/CD127/CD95/CD27. Regarding the study as a whole: The study found moderately but significantly shorter TCRB CDR3s in all four CD4+ subsets of Type 1 diabetes patients. The naive, central memory and Treg TCRB repertoires looked more alike in patients than they did in healthy donors.

The sequenced sample was central memory CD4+ T cells from blood. The sequence came from a young man with type 1 diabetes. This chain uses TRBV4-2 with TRBJ1-4; D ambiguous. The CDR3 loop is CASSQAVNNEKLFF. In DNA, the CDR3 is TGTGCCAGCAGCCAAGCCGTAAATAATGAAAAACTGTTTTTT.